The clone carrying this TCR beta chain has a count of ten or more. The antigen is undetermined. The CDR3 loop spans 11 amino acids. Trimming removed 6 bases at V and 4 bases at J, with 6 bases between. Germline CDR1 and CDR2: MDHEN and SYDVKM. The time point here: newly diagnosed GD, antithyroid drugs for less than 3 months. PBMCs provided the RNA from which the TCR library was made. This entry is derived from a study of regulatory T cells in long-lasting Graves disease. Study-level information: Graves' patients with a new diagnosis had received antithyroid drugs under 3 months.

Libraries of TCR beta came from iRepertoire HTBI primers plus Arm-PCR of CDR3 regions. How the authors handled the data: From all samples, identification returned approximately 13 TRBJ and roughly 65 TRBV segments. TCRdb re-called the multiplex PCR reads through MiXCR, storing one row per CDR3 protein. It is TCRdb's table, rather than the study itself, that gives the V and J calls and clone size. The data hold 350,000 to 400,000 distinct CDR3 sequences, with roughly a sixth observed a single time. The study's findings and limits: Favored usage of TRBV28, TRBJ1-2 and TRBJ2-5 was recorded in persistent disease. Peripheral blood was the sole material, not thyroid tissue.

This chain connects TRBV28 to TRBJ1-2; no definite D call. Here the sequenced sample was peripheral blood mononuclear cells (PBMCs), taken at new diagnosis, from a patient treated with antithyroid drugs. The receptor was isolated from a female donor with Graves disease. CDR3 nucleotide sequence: TGTGCCAGCAGGCGGATCTATGGCTACACCTTC. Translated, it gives CASRRIYGYTF.